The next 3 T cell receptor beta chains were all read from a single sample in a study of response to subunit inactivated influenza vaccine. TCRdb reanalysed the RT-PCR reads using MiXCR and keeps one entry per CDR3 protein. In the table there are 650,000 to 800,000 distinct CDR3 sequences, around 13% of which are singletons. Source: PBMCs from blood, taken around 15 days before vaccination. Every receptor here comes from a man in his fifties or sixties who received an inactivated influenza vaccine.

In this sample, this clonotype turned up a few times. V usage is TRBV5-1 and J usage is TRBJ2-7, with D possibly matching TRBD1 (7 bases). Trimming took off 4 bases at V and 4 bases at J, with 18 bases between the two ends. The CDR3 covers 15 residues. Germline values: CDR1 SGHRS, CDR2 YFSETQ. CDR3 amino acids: CASSPTPQGTYEQYF. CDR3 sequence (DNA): TGCGCCAGCAGCCCGACCCCACAGGGGACTTACGAGCAGTACTTC.

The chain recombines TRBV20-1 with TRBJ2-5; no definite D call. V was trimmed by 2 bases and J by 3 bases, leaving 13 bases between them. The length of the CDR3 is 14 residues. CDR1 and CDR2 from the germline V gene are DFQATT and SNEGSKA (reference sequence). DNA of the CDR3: TGCAGTGCTAGATTTCAGCTTCGCAAAGAGACCCAGTACTTC. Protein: CSARFQLRKETQYF.

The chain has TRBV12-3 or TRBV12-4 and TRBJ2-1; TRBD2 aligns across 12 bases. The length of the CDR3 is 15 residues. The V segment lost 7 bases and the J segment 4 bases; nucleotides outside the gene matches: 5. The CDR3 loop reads CASKTSGGIYNEQFF. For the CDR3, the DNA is TGTGCCAGCAAAACTAGCGGGGGGATTTACAATGAGCAGTTCTTC.